The 22 T cell receptor beta chains reported below all come from one sample, sequenced in a study of cytomegalovirus exposure and HLA in healthy donors. Primers: 60 Vbeta forward and 13 Jbeta reverse. Method: immunoSEQ multiplex PCR; TCRdb's copy keeps in-frame clones and lacks some. The sample has about 220,000 clones, 82% seen once. Sample: PBMCs. The origin of the receptors is a woman between 35 and 50 years old in good health and CMV-seropositive.

The J gene is TRBJ2-7, the V gene TRBV10-3, with D possibly matching TRBD1 (5 bases). The V and J ends lost 3 bases and 3 bases respectively, with 9 bases between them. The germline CDR1 and CDR2 sequences are ENHRY and SYGVKD. This CDR3 comprises 13 residues. The CDR3 DNA is TGTGCCATCAGTGAAAGACAGAACTACGAGCAGTACTTC. This sequence encodes CAISERQNYEQYF.

The CDR3 protein is CSVSDRGQIGEQYF. The DNA for the CDR3 is TGCAGCGTTTCTGACAGGGGGCAGATCGGCGAGCAGTACTTC. This rearrangement joins TRBV29-1 to TRBJ2-7, with 10 bases that match TRBD1. The CDR3 sequence is 14 residues long. Trimming at V came to 5 bases and at J to 6 bases, leaving 10 bases not matched to a gene. Per the germline V gene, CDR1 is SQVTM and CDR2 is ANQGSEA.

The chain uses TRBV5-6 and TRBJ2-7, with a weak D call TRBD2 (6 bases). There are 12 residues in the CDR3. Between the trimmed V and J ends, which lost 3 bases and 6 bases, there was a span of 10 bases. Germline V CDR1 and CDR2: SGHDT, YYEEEE. The CDR3 sequence: CASSSAGPEQYF. DNA of the CDR3: TGTGCCAGCAGCTCAGCGGGCCCCGAGCAGTACTTC. Drawing the rest from reference TRBV5-6 and TRBJ2-7, the complete variable domain is DAGVTQSPTHLIKTRGQQVTLRCSPKSGHDTVSWYQQALGQGPQFIFQYYEEEERQRGNFPDRFSGHQFPNYSSELNVNALLLGDSALYLCASSSAGPEQYFGPGTRLTVT.

The chain is built from TRBV9 and TRBJ1-2; D not resolved. The V end was cut by 7 bases, the J end by 4 bases, with 11 bases between. The CDR3 sequence is 12 residues long. Germline-derived CDR1 and CDR2 are SGDLS and YYNGEE. For the CDR3, the DNA is TGTGCCAGCTGGAGGGTCCGCTATGGCTACACCTTC. As protein: CASWRVRYGYTF.

This clone was observed a few times. The chain is built from TRBV19 and TRBJ2-7, with 9 bases that match TRBD2. Trimming removed 2 bases from V and 4 bases from J; junction bases left unmatched: 6. Germline lookup yields CDR1 LNHDA and CDR2 SQIVND (reference sequence). The CDR3 is 15 amino acids. The chain's CDR3 is CASSIIAGAGYEQYF. In DNA, the CDR3 is TGTGCCAGTAGTATAATAGCGGGGGCAGGATACGAGCAGTACTTC.

V and J are TRBV13 and TRBJ2-1; TRBD2 agrees at 8 bases. The CDR3 consists of 18 residues. The V gene end was trimmed by 5 bases and the J gene end by 10 bases; junction bases not matched to a gene: 22. The germline V gene encodes CDR1 PRHDT and CDR2 FYEKMQ (reference sequence). In DNA form, the CDR3 reads TGTGCCAGCAGCCCCAACCCATCCGGGACTAGGGACTATTGGGAGCAGTTCTTC. Its protein is CASSPNPSGTRDYWEQFF.

V usage is TRBV5-1 and J usage is TRBJ2-1, with TRBD2 matching 7 bases. There are 15 residues in the CDR3. Germline CDR1 reads SGHRS; CDR2 reads YFSETQ. V shed 0 bases and J 8 bases; nucleotides not matched to a gene: 8. The CDR3 loop is CASSLAGGGLDEQFF. In nucleotides, the CDR3 is TGCGCCAGCAGCTTGGCGGGGGGAGGCTTGGATGAGCAGTTCTTC.

This rearrangement joins TRBV6-5 to TRBJ2-5; 7 positions agree with TRBD1. Gene TRBJ2-7 matches the end of the DNA better, so the J call may be wrong. The CDR3 length is 14 residues. From germline, CDR1 is MNHEY and CDR2 SVGAGI. The CDR3 protein is CASSRQGSLGEQYF. CDR3 DNA: TGTGCCAGCAGTAGACAGGGATCCCTAGGCGAGCAGTACTTC.

The chain has TRBV30 and TRBJ1-3; D is uncertain. This CDR3 comprises 12 residues. V was pared by 5 bases and J by 4 bases, with 9 bases between. CDR1 and CDR2 (germline): GTSNPN, SVGIG (reference sequence). Here the CDR3 reads CAWSIRGNTIYF. The CDR3, as DNA: TGTGCCTGGTCTATCCGGGGAAACACCATATATTTT.

A single count supports this clone. This chain links TRBV9 with TRBJ2-2; D gene unclear. Germline CDR1 reads SGDLS; CDR2 reads YYNGEE. There are 13 residues in the CDR3. V was cut by 2 bases and J by 4 bases, with 6 bases left in between. For the CDR3, the DNA is TGTGCCAGCAGCGTCTTGTTCACCGGGGAGCTGTTTTTT. Encoded protein: CASSVLFTGELFF.

V and J are TRBV7-2 and TRBJ2-7, with D possibly being TRBD2 (6 bases). The CDR3 sequence is 17 residues long. V was clipped by 5 bases and J by 5 bases, with 25 bases between them. CDR1 is SGHTA and CDR2 is FQGNSA in the germline V gene. The CDR3 loop is CASSLDPLSSARDEQYF. The CDR3 DNA sequence: TGTGCCAGCAGCCTAGATCCCCTGTCTAGCGCGAGAGACGAGCAGTACTTC.

The chain recombines TRBV5-8 with TRBJ2-3; 9 nucleotides agree with TRBD2. Germline CDR1 reads SGHTS; CDR2 reads YDEGEE. Germline trimming cut 2 bases from V and 1 base from J; bases unmatched to any gene: 5. The CDR3 has 16 residues. The CDR3 loop reads CASSLAGGPGTDTQYF. The CDR3 DNA follows: TGTGCCAGCAGCTTAGCGGGGGGCCCCGGCACAGATACGCAGTATTTT.

V is TRBV6-5 and J is TRBJ1-5; tentatively, D is TRBD1 (5 bases). This CDR3 has 14 residues. Per germline, CDR1 MNHEY and CDR2 SVGAGI. V was pared by 6 bases and J by 3 bases, with 12 bases between. In DNA form, the CDR3 reads TGTGCCAGCAGCATTGACAGTCCCAATCAGCCCCAGCATTTT. It codes for CASSIDSPNQPQHF.

There are a few counts of this clone. The genes are TRBV28 and TRBJ1-5; tentatively, D is TRBD1 (6 bases). This CDR3 is built from 13 residues. Trimming removed 10 bases from V and 3 bases from J, with 13 bases in between. Per the germline V gene, CDR1 is MDHEN and CDR2 is SYDVKM. The CDR3: CAIQGHFNQPQHF. The CDR3 DNA reads as TGTGCCATACAGGGCCACTTCAATCAGCCCCAGCATTTT.

The rearrangement joins TRBV5-1 to TRBJ2-1; TRBD2 matches at 12 bases. V dropped 3 bases and J dropped 3; count of bases not matched to a gene: 4. Per the germline V gene, CDR1 is SGHRS and CDR2 is YFSETQ. This CDR3 contains 16 residues. This chain's CDR3 is CASSSLLAGGYNEQFF. The CDR3 coding sequence is TGCGCCAGCAGCTCCTTACTAGCGGGGGGCTACAATGAGCAGTTCTTC. The complete variable domain, with remaining parts taken from reference TRBV5-1 and TRBJ2-1, reads KAGVTQTPRYLIKTRGQQVTLSCSPISGHRSVSWYQQTPGQGLQFLFEYFSETQRNKGNFPGRFSGRQFSNSRSEMNVSTLELGDSALYLCASSSLLAGGYNEQFFGPGTRLTVL.

The CDR3 loop is CASSSTTGQNEKLFF. Written as DNA, the CDR3 is TGTGCCAGCAGCTCTACGACAGGCCAAAATGAAAAACTGTTTTTT. This sequence joins TRBV7-9 and TRBJ1-4; maybe TRBD1 (6 bases). Per germline, CDR1 SEHNR and CDR2 FQNEAQ (reference sequence). The CDR3 sequence is 15 residues long. V was pared by 4 bases and J by 5 bases, with 14 bases between. Based on the CDR3 plus reference TRBV7-9 and TRBJ1-4, the full variable domain is DTGVSQNPRHKITKRGQNVTFRCDPISEHNRLYWYRQTLGQGPEFLTYFQNEAQLEKSRLLSDRFSAERPKGSFSTLEIQRTEQGDSAMYLCASSSTTGQNEKLFFGSGTQLSVL.

As to this clone: At one boundary the junction diverges from the germline segment, which might be a read error. The chain combines TRBV5-5 with TRBJ1-2; D is undetermined. The CDR3 loop spans 12 amino acids. CDR1 is SGHKS and CDR2 is YYEKEE in the germline V gene (reference sequence). This CDR3 is CTSSPERYGYTF. CDR3 bases: TGTACCAGCAGCCCAGAGCGATATGGCTACACCTTC.

J is TRBJ2-2 and V is TRBV9, with 7 nucleotides matching TRBD2. This CDR3 spans 13 amino acids. With 3 bases clipped from V and 5 bases from J, the junction kept 1 base outside the gene matches. Per germline, CDR1 SGDLS and CDR2 YYNGEE. The CDR3 DNA sequence: TGTGCCAGCAGCGCCGGGGGGACCGGGGAGCTGTTTTTT. Amino acid sequence: CASSAGGTGELFF. The variable domain in full, completed from reference TRBV9 and TRBJ2-2, reads DSGVTQTPKHLITATGQRVTLRCSPRSGDLSVYWYQQSLDQGLQFLIQYYNGEERAKGNILERFSAQQFPDLHSELNLSSLELGDSALYFCASSAGGTGELFFGEGSRLTVL.

The chain joins TRBV13 to TRBJ2-2, with D perhaps TRBD1 (6 bases). V was trimmed by 6 bases and J by 0 bases, leaving 8 bases between them. CDR3 length: 14 residues. In germline, CDR1 is PRHDT, CDR2 FYEKMQ (reference sequence). The chain's CDR3 is CASRKGANTGELFF. As DNA, the CDR3 is TGTGCCAGCAGAAAGGGGGCGAACACCGGGGAGCTGTTTTTT.

The chain joins TRBV5-5 to TRBJ1-4; D is ambiguous. CDR3 size: 14 residues. Germline V CDR1 and CDR2: SGHKS, YYEKEE (reference sequence). Deletions cut 4 bases from V and 8 bases from J, with 15 bases between. CDR3 nucleotides: TGTGCCAGCAGCGTGGGAGGATTCGAAGAAAAACTGTTTTTT. Residues: CASSVGGFEEKLFF.

V and J are TRBV6-1 and TRBJ2-2; the match to TRBD1 covers 11 bases. The CDR3 loop spans 15 amino acids. V lost 5 bases to trimming and J lost 6 bases; unmatched junction nucleotides: 5. CDR1 is MNHNS, CDR2 SASEGT, per germline. Here the CDR3 reads CASSPGTGGAGELFF. The DNA for the CDR3 is TGTGCCAGCAGTCCCGGGACAGGGGGTGCCGGGGAGCTGTTTTTT.

CDR3 bases: TGTGCCTGGAGCCACGGCGGCTACAATGAGCAGTTCTTC. It yields the protein CAWSHGGYNEQFF. The chain links TRBV30 to TRBJ2-1; no definite D call. V was shortened by 3 bases and J by 3 bases, with 9 bases between the two germline ends. This CDR3 is built from 13 residues. Germline CDR1 and CDR2: GTSNPN and SVGIG (reference sequence).